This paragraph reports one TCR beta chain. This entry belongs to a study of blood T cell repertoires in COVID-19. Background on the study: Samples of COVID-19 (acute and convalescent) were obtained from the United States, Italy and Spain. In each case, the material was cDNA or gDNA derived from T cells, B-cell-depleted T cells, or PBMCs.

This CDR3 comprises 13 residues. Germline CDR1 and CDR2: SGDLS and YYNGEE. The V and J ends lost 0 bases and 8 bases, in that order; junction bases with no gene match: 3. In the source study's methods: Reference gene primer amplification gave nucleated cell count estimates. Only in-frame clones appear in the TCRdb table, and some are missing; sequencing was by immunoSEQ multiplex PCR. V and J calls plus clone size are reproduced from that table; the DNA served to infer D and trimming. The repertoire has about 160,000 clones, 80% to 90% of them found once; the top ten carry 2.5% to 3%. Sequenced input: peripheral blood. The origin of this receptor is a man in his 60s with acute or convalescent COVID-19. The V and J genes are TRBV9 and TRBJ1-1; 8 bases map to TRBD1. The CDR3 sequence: CASSVDGDREAFF. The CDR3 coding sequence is TGTGCCAGCAGCGTAGATGGGGACAGGGAAGCTTTCTTT. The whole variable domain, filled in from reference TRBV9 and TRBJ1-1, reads DSGVTQTPKHLITATGQRVTLRCSPRSGDLSVYWYQQSLDQGLQFLIQYYNGEERAKGNILERFSAQQFPDLHSELNLSSLELGDSALYFCASSVDGDREAFFGQGTRLTVV.